The table lists the clone carrying this T cell receptor beta chain with a count of one. Antigen specificity is unknown. These data belong to a study of CD8+ T cells in alopecia areata. Treatment: oral pan-JAK inhibitor, 5-10 mg twice daily. The study team obtained lesional scalp punch biopsies and peripheral blood from alopecia areata patients. Whole-study results and caveats: Treatment with tofacitinib significantly lowered scalp clonality and reduced expanded CD8+ clones among the top 100. Many of the expanded lesional clones endured in scalp and blood while on tofacitinib. Uncertainty about whether baseline CD8+ expansion is linked to response remains, with one nonresponder.

Reverse transcription of extracted RNA yielded cDNA, which provided the sequencing template. Assay used: immunoSEQ multiplex PCR; TCRdb lists only in-frame clones, some missing. The sample includes under 200,000 clones, 60% to 75% of them seen just once. This receptor was identified in a human donor with alopecia areata. The sample in question was CD4+ T cells sorted from blood, obtained at week 24, from a patient treated with tofacitinib.

In nucleotides, the CDR3 is TGTGCCAGCAGTGATGGGCAAGCCGGGGCCAACGTCCTGACTTTC. It specifies CASSDGQAGANVLTF. V gene TRBV6-1 combines with J gene TRBJ2-6; D gene unclear. V was trimmed by 3 bases and J by 4 bases, leaving 10 bases between them. CDR1 MNHNS and CDR2 SASEGT come from the germline V gene. The length of the CDR3 is 15 residues.